These 6 T cell receptor beta chains were sequenced from one sample in a study of long-term antiretroviral therapy in people with HIV (dated by TCRdb to between 2021 and 2024). The immunoSEQ hsTCRB v3.0 assay was used at survey level resolution for TRB variable region sequencing. The immuneACCESS repertoire file appears here via TCRdb, limited to in-frame rearrangements. These files lack a portion of the clones; in checked studies, under half of the deficit traces to unresolved V genes, and the cause of the others is not known. The sample table contains approximately 27,000 clones; only one count was recorded for over 75% of them. The leading ten clones occupy over 4% of the sample. The sample here was unsorted PBMCs, taken 5 to 5.5 years after starting antiretroviral therapy. The receptors come from a middle-aged woman with HIV.

The J gene is TRBJ2-5, the V gene TRBV10-1; the D gene is possibly TRBD1 (6 bases). Germline V gives CDR1 WNHNN, CDR2 SYGVQD (reference sequence). This CDR3 is 14 amino acids long. V lost 1 base, J lost 2 bases, and 8 bases lay in between. DNA of the CDR3: TGCGCCAGCAGTGAGTACAGGGATCAAGAGACCCAGTACTTC. Translating it yields CASSEYRDQETQYF.

V and J are TRBV6-5 and TRBJ1-2, with 7 bases matching TRBD1. The trim removed 6 bases at V and 4 bases at J, leaving 5 bases unmatched. From germline, CDR1 is MNHEY and CDR2 SVGAGI. The length of the CDR3 is 13 residues. This CDR3 is CASSPTGTYGYTF. In DNA form, the CDR3 reads TGTGCCAGCAGCCCGACAGGGACCTATGGCTACACCTTC.

The chain is built from TRBV2 and TRBJ1-2; D not certain. Germline V gives CDR1 SNHLY, CDR2 FYNNEI. Trimming removed 7 bases from V and 5 bases from J, with 17 bases in between. CDR3 length: 14 amino acids. The CDR3 DNA follows: TGTGCCAGCATTCTTTCTGGGCAGCATTATGGCTACACCTTC. Encoded protein: CASILSGQHYGYTF.

The chain is built from TRBV7-2 and TRBJ1-5, with D maybe TRBD1 (6 bases). This CDR3 comprises 13 residues. Trimming removed 5 bases at V and 6 bases at J, with 11 bases between. The germline V gene encodes CDR1 SGHTA and CDR2 FQGNSA. The CDR3 nucleotides read TGTGCCAGCAGCCAAACGGGGGCTCAGCCCCAGCATTTT. Amino acid sequence: CASSQTGAQPQHF.

This chain joins TRBV10-1 and TRBJ1-3, with no clear D. Trimming removed 3 bases at V and 0 bases at J, with 12 bases between. CDR3 size: 16 residues. Per germline, CDR1 WNHNN and CDR2 SYGVQD (reference sequence). The CDR3 reads CASSDRGISSGNTIYF. CDR3 bases: TGCGCCAGCAGTGATCGAGGGATCTCCTCTGGAAACACCATATATTTT.

The chain uses TRBV19 and TRBJ1-2; D is uncertain. Germline V gene sequence: CDR1 LNHDA, CDR2 SQIVND (reference sequence). This CDR3 has 13 amino acids. Trimming took off 5 bases at V and 6 bases at J, with 13 bases between the two ends. CDR3 loop: CASSLIQFNGYTF. CDR3 coding DNA: TGTGCCAGTAGTCTAATCCAATTCAATGGCTACACCTTC.